These 18 T cell receptor beta chains were sequenced from one sample in a study of CD8 T cells in cerebrospinal fluid in Alzheimer's disease. TCRdb reprocessed the 10x single-cell sequencing reads and keeps a single row for each CDR3 protein, giving no DNA. The sample includes over a thousand distinct CDR3 sequences. The sequenced material came from cerebrospinal fluid. These receptors all come from a human donor in good health.

This clonotype registers large by frequency. The chain joins TRBV13 to TRBJ1-4; TCRdb lists TRBD1, though no DNA is available to test this call. This CDR3 is 15 amino acids long. Germline assignment: CDR1 PRHDT and CDR2 FYEKMQ (reference sequence). The CDR3 here is CASSARQGRGEKLFF.

This clonotype shows up as medium-sized by frequency. CDR3: CASAIRSGARAGNEQFF. J is TRBJ2-1 and V is TRBV19; TCRdb's assignment of TRBD1 cannot be checked, as there is no DNA. The V gene's germline CDR1 is LNHDA and CDR2 SQIVND (reference sequence). CDR3 size: 17 residues.

V and J are TRBV19 and TRBJ1-3; TCRdb's D call of TRBD1 is untestable without DNA. This CDR3 spans 14 amino acids. CDR1 is LNHDA, CDR2 SQIVND, per germline (reference sequence). This chain's CDR3 is CASSSRPTGNTIYF.

By frequency, this clonotype is medium-sized (0.01 to 0.1%). This chain connects TRBV30 to TRBJ2-2; TCRdb outputs TRBD2, but without DNA this stays unchecked. The CDR3 loop spans 12 amino acids. CDR1 GTSNPN and CDR2 SVGIG come from the germline V gene (reference sequence). CDR3 in amino acids: CAWSRPRGELFF.

Considering frequency, this clonotype is medium-sized. The rearrangement links TRBV11-1 to TRBJ2-2; checking the TCRdb D call of TRBD1 is not possible without DNA. This CDR3 comprises 15 residues. In germline, CDR1 is SGHAT, CDR2 FQDESV (reference sequence). CDR3 protein: CASSWDRGGTGELFF.

V gene TRBV5-6 combines with J gene TRBJ1-2; TCRdb's assignment of TRBD1 cannot be checked, as there is no DNA. The CDR3 is 15 amino acids. CDR1 is SGHDT, CDR2 YYEEEE, per germline. The CDR3: CASSLVDRSNYGYTF.

This chain links TRBV20-1 with TRBJ2-7; TCRdb selects TRBD2, and the lack of DNA leaves this call unchecked. CDR1 and CDR2 from the germline V gene are DFQATT and SNEGSKA (reference sequence). This CDR3 is 14 amino acids long. CDR3 loop: CSAAGGLAVYEQYF.

This clonotype is medium-sized by frequency. The chain has TRBV18 and TRBJ2-3; the TRBD1 assignment by TCRdb is unverifiable without DNA. The CDR3 has 15 residues. The V gene's germline CDR1 is KGHSH and CDR2 LQKENI. The CDR3 here is CASSLKGTDTDTQYF. Supplemented by reference TRBV18 and TRBJ2-3, the full variable domain reads NAGVMQNPRHLVRRRGQEARLRCSPMKGHSHVYWYRQLPEEGLKFMVYLQKENIIDESGMPKERFSAEFPKEGPSILRIQQVVRGDSAAYFCASSLKGTDTDTQYFGPGTRLTVL.

CDR3 protein: CASSLGTPTDTQYF. The V call is TRBV5-1, the J call TRBJ2-3; as DNA is missing, the TRBD1 call by TCRdb cannot be tested. Germline values: CDR1 SGHRS, CDR2 YFSETQ. This CDR3 is built from 14 residues.

V and J are TRBV19 and TRBJ2-2. Germline values: CDR1 LNHDA, CDR2 SQIVND (reference sequence). The CDR3 length is 13 residues. CDR3 loop: CASSIGPAGELFF.

This clonotype is identified as medium-sized from frequency. The chain uses TRBV4-3 and TRBJ2-2. The germline CDR1 and CDR2 sequences are LGHNA and YSLEER. The length of the CDR3 is 17 residues. The CDR3 loop reads CASSQNPGTANTGELFF.

This clonotype is called medium-sized based on its frequency. The genes are TRBV20-1 and TRBJ1-5. CDR3 length equals 12 residues. Germline lookup yields CDR1 DFQATT and CDR2 SNEGSKA (reference sequence). The CDR3 region is CSASATNQPQHF.

This clonotype is called medium-sized based on its frequency. This rearrangement joins TRBV11-2 to TRBJ1-4. This CDR3 contains 13 residues. Germline assignment: CDR1 SGHAT and CDR2 FQNNGV. The CDR3 protein is CASSGSPNEKLFF.

This clonotype is deemed medium-sized (0.01 to 0.1%) by its frequency. J is TRBJ2-5 and V is TRBV3-1; TCRdb names TRBD1, which stays unverified in the absence of DNA. CDR1 and CDR2 from the germline V gene are LGHDT and YNNKEL (reference sequence). This CDR3 is 18 amino acids long. The CDR3 spells CASSQGRFGTGGQETQYF.

In terms of frequency, this clonotype is medium-sized. The CDR3 is CASSPRTYTGELFF. The rearrangement links TRBV9 to TRBJ2-2; the D gene TCRdb calls, TRBD2, cannot be checked with no DNA. This CDR3 comprises 14 residues. CDR1 is SGDLS and CDR2 is YYNGEE in the germline V gene.

This clonotype registers large by frequency. CDR3 in amino acids: CASSQDRLGAFF. The chain recombines TRBV3-1 with TRBJ1-1. The germline V gene encodes CDR1 LGHDT and CDR2 YNNKEL (reference sequence). This CDR3 contains 12 residues.

The rearrangement joins TRBV12-3 or TRBV12-4 to TRBJ1-6. The CDR3 loop spans 14 amino acids. The CDR3 reads CASSHTSYNSPLHF.

In terms of frequency, this clonotype is large. This rearrangement joins TRBV5-1 to TRBJ2-3; the D gene TCRdb calls, TRBD2, cannot be checked with no DNA. This CDR3 is built from 15 residues. CDR1 is SGHRS and CDR2 is YFSETQ in the germline V gene. The chain's CDR3 is CASSLGVSPTDTQYF.